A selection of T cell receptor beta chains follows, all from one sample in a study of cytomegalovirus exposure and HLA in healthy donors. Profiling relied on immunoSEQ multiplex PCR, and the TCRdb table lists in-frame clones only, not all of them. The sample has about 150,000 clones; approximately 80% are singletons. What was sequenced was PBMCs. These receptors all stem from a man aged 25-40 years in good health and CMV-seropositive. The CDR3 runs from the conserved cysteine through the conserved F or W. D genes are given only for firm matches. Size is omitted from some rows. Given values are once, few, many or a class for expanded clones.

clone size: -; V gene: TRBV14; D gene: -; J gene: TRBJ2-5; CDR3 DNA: TGTGCCAGCAGCCAAGATTGGGGGCGGGTCGACCAAGAGACCCAGTACTTC; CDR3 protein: CASSQDWGRVDQETQYF
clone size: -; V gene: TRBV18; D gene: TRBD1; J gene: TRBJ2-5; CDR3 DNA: TGTGCCAGCTCACTCATTGGACAGGGGGCAGGGGAGACCCAGTACTTC; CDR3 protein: CASSLIGQGAGETQYF
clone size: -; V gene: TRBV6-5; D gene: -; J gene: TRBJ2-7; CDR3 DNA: TGTGCCAGCAGTTACAAGGGGGTCCCCTCCTACGAGCAGTACTTC; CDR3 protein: CASSYKGVPSYEQYF
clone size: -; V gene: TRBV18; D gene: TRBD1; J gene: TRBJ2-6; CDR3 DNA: TGTGCCAGCTCACCGGGGACAGAAGTCGTGGCTGGGGCCAACGTCCTGACTTTC; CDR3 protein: CASSPGTEVVAGANVLTF
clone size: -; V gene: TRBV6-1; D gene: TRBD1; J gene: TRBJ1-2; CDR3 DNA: TGTGCCAGCATCAATGAACAGGGGTCTTTCTATGGCTACACCTTC; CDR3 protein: CASINEQGSFYGYTF
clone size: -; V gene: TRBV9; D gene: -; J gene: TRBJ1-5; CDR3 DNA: TGTGCCAGCAGCCCAGGCGGAGGGCAGCCCCAGCATTTT; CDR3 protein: CASSPGGGQPQHF
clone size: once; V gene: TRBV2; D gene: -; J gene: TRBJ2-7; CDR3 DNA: TGTGCCAGCAACAGTCGGGATAGTAGGTACGAGCAGTACTTC; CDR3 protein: CASNSRDSRYEQYF
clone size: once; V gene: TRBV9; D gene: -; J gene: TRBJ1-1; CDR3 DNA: TGTGCCAGCAGCGGGCGGGGAGGCCTTGAAGCTTTCTTT; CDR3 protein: CASSGRGGLEAFF
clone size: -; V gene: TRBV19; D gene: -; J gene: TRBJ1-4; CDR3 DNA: TGTGCCAGTAAGGAGGGACTCCTTCAAGAAAAACTGTTTTTT; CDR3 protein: CASKEGLLQEKLFF
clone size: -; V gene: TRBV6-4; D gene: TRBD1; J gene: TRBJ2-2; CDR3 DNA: TGTGCCAGCAGGGGACAGGACACCGGGGAGCTGTTTTTT; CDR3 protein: CASRGQDTGELFF
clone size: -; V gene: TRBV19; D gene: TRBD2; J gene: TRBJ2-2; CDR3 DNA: TGTGCCAGCGGGGGGGGCGGGGAGCTGTTTTTT; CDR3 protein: CASGGGGELFF
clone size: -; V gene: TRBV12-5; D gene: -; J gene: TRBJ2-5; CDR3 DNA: TGTGCTAGTGGTTTGTCATTTTTCGAGACCCAGTACTTC; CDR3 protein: CASGLSFFETQYF
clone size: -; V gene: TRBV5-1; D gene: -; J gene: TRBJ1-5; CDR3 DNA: TGCGCCAGCAGCAGCGGACGAGAAAATCAGCCCCAGCATTTT; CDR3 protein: CASSSGRENQPQHF
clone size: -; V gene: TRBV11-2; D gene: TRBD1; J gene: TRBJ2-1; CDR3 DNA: TGTGCCAGCAGCCCCATCGGTGTAATGGGACAGTCAAACAATGAGCAGTTCTTC; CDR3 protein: CASSPIGVMGQSNNEQFF
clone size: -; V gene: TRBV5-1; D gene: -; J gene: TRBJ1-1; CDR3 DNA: TGCGCCAGCAGCTGGACAGTTGACACTGAAGCTTTCTTT; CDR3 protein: CASSWTVDTEAFF
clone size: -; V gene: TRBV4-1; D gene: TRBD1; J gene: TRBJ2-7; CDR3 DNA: TGCGCCAGCAGCAAAAGCCAGGGGGCTACCCGCTTAGACGAGCAGTACTTC; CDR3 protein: CASSKSQGATRLDEQYF
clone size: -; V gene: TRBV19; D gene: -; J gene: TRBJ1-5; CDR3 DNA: TGTGCCAGTAACACCCGACAGGGCAATCAGCCCCAGCATTTT; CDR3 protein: CASNTRQGNQPQHF
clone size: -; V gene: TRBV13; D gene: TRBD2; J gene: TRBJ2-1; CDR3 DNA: TGTGCCAGCAGCTTAGGCGGGGGGGCCTACAATGAGCAGTTCTTC; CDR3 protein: CASSLGGGAYNEQFF
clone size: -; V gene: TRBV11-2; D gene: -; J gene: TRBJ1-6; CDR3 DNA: TGTGCCAGCAGCTTAGGGGCTGGGTTATCACCCCTCCACTTT; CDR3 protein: CASSLGAGLSPLHF
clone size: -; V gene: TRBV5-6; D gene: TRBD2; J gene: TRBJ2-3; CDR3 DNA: TGTGCCGGCGGACTAGCGGGGGCCGGGGATACGCAGTATTTT; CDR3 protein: CAGGLAGAGDTQYF
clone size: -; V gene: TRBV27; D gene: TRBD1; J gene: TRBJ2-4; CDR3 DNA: TGTGCCAGCCGGCCTCTAATCGGACAGGGGTACATTCAGTACTTC; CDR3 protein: CASRPLIGQGYIQYF
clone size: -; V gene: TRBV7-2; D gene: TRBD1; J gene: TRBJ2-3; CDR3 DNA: TGTGCCAGCAGCCGACGGGACAGGGACGCAGATACGCAGTATTTT; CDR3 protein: CASSRRDRDADTQYF
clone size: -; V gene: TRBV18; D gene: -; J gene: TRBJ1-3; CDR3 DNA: TGTGCCAGCTCACCTTGGGTGACAGACTCTGGTGGGTATGGAAACACCATATATTTT; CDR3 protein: CASSPWVTDSGGYGNTIYF
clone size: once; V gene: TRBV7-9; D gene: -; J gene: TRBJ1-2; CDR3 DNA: TGTGCCAGCAGCCCTCCGACAGGACAAAGAGGCTACACCTTC; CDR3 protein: CASSPPTGQRGYTF
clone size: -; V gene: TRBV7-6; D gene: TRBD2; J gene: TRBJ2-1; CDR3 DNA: TGTGCCAGCAGCCCCCTGACTAGCGGGAGTAAGGATGAGCAGTTCTTC; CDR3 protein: CASSPLTSGSKDEQFF
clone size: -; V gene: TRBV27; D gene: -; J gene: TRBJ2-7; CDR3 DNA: TGTGCCAGCAGCCGCCTTAGGGGGCGGGAACGATACGAGCAGTACTTC; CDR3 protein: CASSRLRGRERYEQYF
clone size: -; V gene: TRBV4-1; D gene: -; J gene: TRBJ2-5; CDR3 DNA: TGCGCCAGCAGCCAAGCCTACCAAGAGACCCAGTACTTC; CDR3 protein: CASSQAYQETQYF
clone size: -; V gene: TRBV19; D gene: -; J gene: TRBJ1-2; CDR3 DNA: TGTGCCAGTAGTATAGAGAGGTCAAACTATGGCTACACCTTC; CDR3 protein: CASSIERSNYGYTF
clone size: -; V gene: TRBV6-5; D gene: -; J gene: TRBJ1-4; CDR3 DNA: TGTGCCAGCAGTTACCAAGATAAGGCGGGAGAAAAACTGTTTTTT; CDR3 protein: CASSYQDKAGEKLFF
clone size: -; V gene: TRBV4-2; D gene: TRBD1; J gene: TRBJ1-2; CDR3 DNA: TGTGCCACGACAGGGGGGGACTATGGCTACACCTTC; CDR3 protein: CATTGGDYGYTF
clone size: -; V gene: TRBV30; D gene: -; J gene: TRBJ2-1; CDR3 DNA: TGTGCCTGGAGTTCTTTTGGGGCGAATGAGCAGTTCTTC; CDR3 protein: CAWSSFGANEQFF
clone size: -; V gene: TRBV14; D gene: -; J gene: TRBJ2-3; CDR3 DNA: TGTGCCAGCAGCCGACTCCCCTCGGGCACAGATACGCAGTATTTT; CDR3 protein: CASSRLPSGTDTQYF
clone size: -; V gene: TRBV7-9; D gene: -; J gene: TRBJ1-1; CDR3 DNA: TGTGCCAGCAGCTTAATTGACGGGACTGATGAAGCTTTCTTT; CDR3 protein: CASSLIDGTDEAFF
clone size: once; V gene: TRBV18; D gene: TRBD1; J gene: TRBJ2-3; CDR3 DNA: TGTGCCAGCTCACCACGTCTGACAGGGGCAGGAGATACGCAGTATTTT; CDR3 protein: CASSPRLTGAGDTQYF
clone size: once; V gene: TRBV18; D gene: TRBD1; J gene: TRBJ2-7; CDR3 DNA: TGTGCCAGCTCACTCAATACAGGGGGCGGCTACGAGCAGTACTTC; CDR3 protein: CASSLNTGGGYEQYF
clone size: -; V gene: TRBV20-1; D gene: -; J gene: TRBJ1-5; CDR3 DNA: TGCAGTAACCAGGGATCTCTGCATTTT; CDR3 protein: CSNQGSLHF